This T cell receptor (beta chain) was identified in a study of cytomegalovirus exposure and HLA in healthy donors. This CDR3 comprises 13 residues. Germline V gene sequence: CDR1 SGHTA, CDR2 FQGNSA. The PCR employed 60 Vbeta primers together with 13 Jbeta primers. Libraries were prepared by immunoSEQ multiplex PCR; TCRdb keeps only in-frame clonotypes and omits some of them. Counted here are some 200,000 clones, about four fifths occurring once; the ten biggest clones make up about 0.36%. Sequenced: PBMCs. V and J are TRBV7-2 and TRBJ2-3; no reliable D call. This clonotype was obtained from a male donor in good health and CMV-seropositive. DNA for the CDR3: TGTGCAGCACACACCTTGAGGACAGATACGCAGTATTTT. It is translated as CAAHTLRTDTQYF.